This T cell receptor beta chain emerged from a study of PD-L1 blockade in urothelial cancer. The V gene's germline CDR1 is SGHTA and CDR2 FQGNSA. The CDR3 loop spans 14 amino acids. The V gene lost 0 bases and the J gene lost 4 bases, with 6 bases spanning the gap. Patients presented with locally advanced or metastatic urothelial carcinoma. Synthetic TCR analog templates were added to each PCR reaction. The assay was immunoSEQ multiplex PCR, and TCRdb's table has in-frame clones only and misses some. The table shows around 53,000 clones, with over 70% occurring only once. The specimen was PBMCs, collected around atezolizumab (anti-PD-L1) treatment. The gene calls are TRBV7-2 and TRBJ2-2; D might be TRBD1 (5 bases). This receptor was identified in a middle-aged man with urothelial cancer. The DNA of the CDR3 is TGTGCCAGCAGCTTAGCAGGGGTCACCGGGGAGCTGTTTTTT. Its translation: CASSLAGVTGELFF.